The 7 T cell receptor beta chains in this list originate from one sample, sequenced in a study of OX40 agonist ivuxolimab in advanced cancers. Method: immunoSEQ multiplex PCR; TCRdb's copy keeps in-frame clones and lacks some. The top ten hold 2.5% to 3% of the sample, which has 70,000 to 75,000 clones, 88% seen once. The sequencing used CD4+ or CD8+ T cells sorted from blood, collected in a trial of the OX40 agonist ivuxolimab. These receptor sequences come from an adult with an advanced solid tumor such as melanoma, head and neck, liver or kidney cancer.

Here the CDR3 reads CSVAGGQGKRSGELFF. The CDR3 DNA follows: TGCAGCGTGGCCGGCGGCCAGGGGAAACGGTCCGGGGAGCTGTTTTTT. This rearrangement joins TRBV29-1 to TRBJ2-2; weak D call: TRBD1 (6 bases). Between the trimmed V and J ends, which lost 6 bases and 6 bases, there was a span of 23 bases. Germline V gives CDR1 SQVTM, CDR2 ANQGSEA. The CDR3 extends over 16 amino acids.

The chain employs TRBV2 and TRBJ1-2; D is possibly TRBD1 (5 bases). Germline CDR1 SNHLY, CDR2 FYNNEI. This CDR3 is 11 amino acids long. Trimming took 8 bases from V and 3 from J, leaving 7 bases between them. DNA for the CDR3: TGTGCCAGCGGGGCGGACTATGGCTACACCTTC. Translation gives CASGADYGYTF.

The chain is built from TRBV6-5 and TRBJ1-2, with D hard to call. V was pared by 0 bases and J by 2 bases, with 10 bases between. The CDR3 runs to 15 residues. Per the germline V gene, CDR1 is MNHEY and CDR2 is SVGAGI. This CDR3 reads CASSYSGRPNYGYTF. The CDR3 DNA reads TGTGCCAGCAGTTACTCTGGCAGGCCCAACTATGGCTACACCTTC.

This clone came up once. V and J are TRBV5-6 and TRBJ2-3, with 8 nucleotides matching TRBD2. V was clipped by 3 bases and J by 3 bases; unmatched bases: 12. CDR3 size: 17 residues. Germline V gene sequence: CDR1 SGHDT, CDR2 YYEEEE. CDR3 loop: CASSSLIAGSGTDTQYF. DNA for the CDR3: TGTGCCAGCAGCTCCCTAATAGCGGGATCGGGTACAGATACGCAGTATTTT.

The chain recombines TRBV18 with TRBJ2-4; D may be TRBD2 (7 bases). Germline CDR1 and CDR2: KGHSH and LQKENI. This CDR3 has 17 amino acids. Trimming shortened V by 3 bases and J by 1 base, and 16 bases separated the two germline ends. The CDR3 is CASSPPGGGAAKNIQYF. CDR3 sequence (DNA): TGTGCCAGCTCACCCCCGGGGGGCGGTGCGGCCAAAAACATTCAGTACTTC. Based on the CDR3 plus reference TRBV18 and TRBJ2-4, the full variable domain is NAGVMQNPRHLVRRRGQEARLRCSPMKGHSHVYWYRQLPEEGLKFMVYLQKENIIDESGMPKERFSAEFPKEGPSILRIQQVVRGDSAAYFCASSPPGGGAAKNIQYFGAGTRLSVL.

V gene TRBV4-1 combines with J gene TRBJ1-4; D ambiguous. The CDR3 is made up of 12 amino acids. V shed 4 bases and J shed 15 bases, with 15 bases lying between them. Looked up from germline, CDR1 is MGHRA and CDR2 is YSYEKL. The DNA for the CDR3 is TGCGCCAGCAGCCCAGACTCGATAAGAGTGTTTTTT. Amino acid sequence: CASSPDSIRVFF.

The chain has TRBV10-3 and TRBJ1-1; 7 bases are shared with TRBD1. V lost 10 bases, J lost 3 bases, and 11 bases stayed unmatched. CDR1 and CDR2 (germline): ENHRY, SYGVKD. The CDR3 has 14 amino acids. This CDR3 is CASGDSRGHTEAFF. CDR3 in DNA: TGTGCCAGCGGGGACAGCCGGGGGCACACTGAAGCTTTCTTT.